Listed below are T cell receptor beta chains from one sample, sequenced in a study of T-cell memory formation after mild COVID-19. Each CDR3 protein is one row after TCRdb ran MiXCR on the 5' RACE reads. The sample carries about 270,000 distinct CDR3 sequences, more than 15% recorded once. The sequencing sample was made of PBMCs or a T cell subset sorted from them (not recorded which). The receptors were gathered from a man aged 18-30 years who had mild COVID-19 (a few samples of this study predate the infection). Cell type and time point are not known. Each CDR3 is given with its conserved first and last residue. D genes are given only for firm matches. Clone sizes are given selectively: once, few, many, or a class where the clone is expanded.

DNA,CDR3,size,J,V,D
TGTGCCAGCTCACCATCCGGGGGCAACGGGGAGCTGTTTTTT,CASSPSGGNGELFF,.,TRBJ2-2,TRBV18,.
TGTGCCAGTTCTGGACGGGCGGCTTTTGGAACTGAAGCTTTCTTT,CASSGRAAFGTEAFF,.,TRBJ1-1,TRBV18,.
TGCGCCAGCAGCTTGGATTGGGCAGGGGCTATTGGCTACACCTTC,CASSLDWAGAIGYTF,.,TRBJ1-2,TRBV5-1,.
TGTGCCAGCAGCCCGAGCTGGAATCAAGAGACCCAGTACTTC,CASSPSWNQETQYF,.,TRBJ2-5,TRBV9,.
TGTGCCAGCAGCTTTTCGGGGCCCTACGAGCAGTACTTC,CASSFSGPYEQYF,.,TRBJ2-7,TRBV7-9,.
TGTGCCAGCAGCTTAGGTACCGGGTACCAAGAGACCCAGTACTTC,CASSLGTGYQETQYF,many,TRBJ2-5,TRBV11-2,.
TGTGCCAGCAGCCAAGGTGGGAAGTCGGGGGGCTTTTTGGATACGCAGTATTTT,CASSQGGKSGGFLDTQYF,few,TRBJ2-3,TRBV4-2,.
TGTGCCAGCAGCGGGGGGGCCGGTGTTTTCGGAAGCGAGCAGTACTTC,CASSGGAGVFGSEQYF,few,TRBJ2-7,TRBV6-1,TRBD2
TGCGCCAGCAGCCGACAAGTTGGGATATCGAGCACGCCAGATACGCAGTATTTT,CASSRQVGISSTPDTQYF,few,TRBJ2-3,TRBV4-3,.
TGTGCCAGCAGCTTAGTACGACTAGCCTCCGGGGAGACCCAGTACTTC,CASSLVRLASGETQYF,many,TRBJ2-5,TRBV7-2,TRBD2
TGTGCCAGCAACCCTACAAGGGGCTTGAACACTGAAGCTTTCTTT,CASNPTRGLNTEAFF,.,TRBJ1-1,TRBV6-5,.
TGTGCCAGCAGGGGACACCAGAACACCGGGGAGCTGTTTTTT,CASRGHQNTGELFF,few,TRBJ2-2,TRBV2,.
TGTGCCAGCAGCCCGACTAGCGGTACTACAGATACGCAGTATTTT,CASSPTSGTTDTQYF,once,TRBJ2-3,TRBV9,TRBD2
TGTGCCAGCAGCCCCCGAGTTGGAAACATTCAGTACTTC,CASSPRVGNIQYF,.,TRBJ2-4,TRBV6-2/TRBV6-3,.
TGTGCCAGCAGCTTTACAGATGGCAATCAGCCCCAGCATTTT,CASSFTDGNQPQHF,.,TRBJ1-5,TRBV7-9,.
TGCAGTGCCGAGGCCGTAGCGGGGGGTCCACCTCGCCACCAGTTCTTC,CSAEAVAGGPPRHQFF,few,TRBJ2-1,TRBV20-1,TRBD2
TGTGCCAGCAGCTTAGGATGGGCCTACGAGCAGTACTTC,CASSLGWAYEQYF,.,TRBJ2-7,TRBV7-2,.
TGCAGTGCTAGTCCCCACAGGACGAACACTGAAGCTTTCTTT,CSASPHRTNTEAFF,.,TRBJ1-1,TRBV20-1,.
TGCGCCAGCCGAAGGGGGGGGAATTCACCCCTCCACTTT,CASRRGGNSPLHF,few,TRBJ1-6,TRBV10-2,.
TGTGCCAGCAGTTACCCGGGGAAGACTTTCTTT,CASSYPGKTFF,.,TRBJ1-1,TRBV6-5,.
TGTGCCAGCAGGGTCCCAGGGGGGAACTATGGCTACACCTTC,CASRVPGGNYGYTF,.,TRBJ1-2,TRBV27,TRBD1
TGTGCCAGCAGACAGGGGGATCGAAATCAGCCCCAGCATTTT,CASRQGDRNQPQHF,few,TRBJ1-5,TRBV28,TRBD1
TGCGCCAGCAGCCAGGGCAGGATGAACACTGAAGCTTTCTTT,CASSQGRMNTEAFF,.,TRBJ1-1,TRBV4-3,.
TGTGCCAGCAGTAGGACAGGGTTCCAAGATTCACCCCTCCACTTT,CASSRTGFQDSPLHF,many,TRBJ1-6,TRBV6-5,TRBD1
TGCCCCTTTCGGGGCCACGCCAAAAACATTCAGTACTTC,CPFRGHAKNIQYF,.,TRBJ2-4,TRBV20-1,.
TGTGCCAGCAGATCCGGGGGCGTTTCCTACGAGCAGTACTTC,CASRSGGVSYEQYF,many,TRBJ2-7,TRBV6-5,.
TGTGCCAGCAGTCCCGGACAGGGCCCCAATGAGCAGTTCTTC,CASSPGQGPNEQFF,few,TRBJ2-1,TRBV6-5,TRBD1
TGCGCCAGCAGCCCAGGGACTAGCGGGGGGACGACGGACAATGAGCAGTTCTTC,CASSPGTSGGTTDNEQFF,few,TRBJ2-1,TRBV5-1,TRBD2
TGTGCTAGCAGCGCAACTAGTTGGGGAGATACGCAGTATTTT,CASSATSWGDTQYF,many,TRBJ2-3,TRBV7-7,.
TGTGCCAGCAACCCCGCGAGTACAGATACGCAGTATTTT,CASNPASTDTQYF,.,TRBJ2-3,TRBV6-5,.
TGTGCCAGCAGCTTAGGAGGACAGGGCTTCAATGAGCAGTTCTTC,CASSLGGQGFNEQFF,few,TRBJ2-1,TRBV7-3,TRBD1
TGTGCCAGCATGGCGGGACAGGGTGATAGGGACGGGGAGCTGTTTTTT,CASMAGQGDRDGELFF,few,TRBJ2-2,TRBV7-2,TRBD1
TGTGCCAGCAGCACCGGGACAGGGATAGCCGGGGAGCTGTTTTTT,CASSTGTGIAGELFF,.,TRBJ2-2,TRBV12-3/TRBV12-4,TRBD1
TGTGCCAGCAGTTTTCGGCCCACACCCCTCCACTTT,CASSFRPTPLHF,.,TRBJ1-6,TRBV28,.
TGTGCCGCCCAGGGTCCCCTACTCTATGGCTACACCTTC,CAAQGPLLYGYTF,.,TRBJ1-2,TRBV28,.